This entry is about one T cell receptor (beta chain). This CDR3 is built from 13 residues. Germline CDR1 and CDR2: MDHEN and SYDVKM. The germline V and J ends were trimmed by 2 bases and 6 bases, with 8 bases remaining between them. The data are from a study of blood T cell repertoires in COVID-19. Study information: What the recovered Cohort 3 donors had was two negative PCRs, clearance, or symptom resolution. From T cells, B-cell-depleted T cells, or PBMCs came the material, which was cDNA or gDNA.

Participants had their cohort set by participant-reported clinical history. Methods used by the authors: Estimation of nucleated cell counts relied on the amplification of reference gene primers. Data came from immunoSEQ multiplex PCR; TCRdb stores just in-frame clones and leaves some out. V and J calls and clone size are copied from that table; D and trimming were computed from the DNA. The top ten clones hold roughly 7.2% of a sample with fewer than 250,000 clones, 87% of them seen once. V is TRBV28 and J is TRBJ1-5; the D gene is possibly TRBD1 (5 bases). This receptor was identified in a man aged 25 to 45 in a cohort exposed to, infected with or recovered from COVID-19 (not recorded which). The sequencing input was PBMCs or T cells enriched from blood (not recorded which). The CDR3: CASSLGGTQPQHF. In nucleotides, the CDR3 is TGTGCCAGCAGTTTAGGAGGGACTCAGCCCCAGCATTTT.